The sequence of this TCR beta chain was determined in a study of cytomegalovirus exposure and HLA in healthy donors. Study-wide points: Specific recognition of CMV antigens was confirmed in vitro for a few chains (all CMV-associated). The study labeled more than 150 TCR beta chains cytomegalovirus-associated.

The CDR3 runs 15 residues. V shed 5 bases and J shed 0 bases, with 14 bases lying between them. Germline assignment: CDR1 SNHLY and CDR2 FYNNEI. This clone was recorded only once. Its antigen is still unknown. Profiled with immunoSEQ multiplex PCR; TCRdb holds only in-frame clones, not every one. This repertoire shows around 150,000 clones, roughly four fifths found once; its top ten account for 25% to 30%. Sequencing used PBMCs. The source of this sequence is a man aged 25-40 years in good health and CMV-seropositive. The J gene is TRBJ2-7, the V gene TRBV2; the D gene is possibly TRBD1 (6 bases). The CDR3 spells CASSRTDHISYEQYF. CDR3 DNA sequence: TGTGCCAGCAGTAGGACAGATCACATCTCCTACGAGCAGTACTTC.